A selection of T cell receptor beta chains follows, all from one sample in a study of blood T cell repertoires in COVID-19. Produced via immunoSEQ multiplex PCR; TCRdb's table is partial and in-frame only. The data show some 130,000 clones, around 90% seen once. The specimen was peripheral blood. These receptors all stem from a man in his 60s with COVID-19, enrolled during active disease. CDR3s include the opening cysteine and the closing phenylalanine or tryptophan. The order of the fields is CDR3 DNA, CDR3 protein, V gene, J gene, D gene, clone size. A D gene is named only where the DNA matches it firmly. Only some rows state a clone size, as once, few, many or a class for expanded clones.

TGCGCCAGCAGCACCGGGACACCCTATGGCTACACCTTC,CASSTGTPYGYTF,TRBV5-1,TRBJ1-2,.,.
TGTGCCAGCAGCTTGGGAGGAGACACAGATACGCAGTATTTT,CASSLGGDTDTQYF,TRBV11-2,TRBJ2-3,.,.
TGTGCCAGCAGTGCGACTAGCCGCGAGCAGTACTTC,CASSATSREQYF,TRBV2,TRBJ2-7,TRBD2,.
TGTGCCAGTAGTATCACCGCCGGCGACGGAGGTATTGGTGAGCAGTTCTTC,CASSITAGDGGIGEQFF,TRBV19,TRBJ2-1,.,.
TGTGCCAGCAGTCGGAGGATCGGCACAGATACGCAGTATTTT,CASSRRIGTDTQYF,TRBV6-2/TRBV6-3,TRBJ2-3,.,.
TGTGCCAGTAGACAGGGCTACACCGGGGAGCTGTTTTTT,CASRQGYTGELFF,TRBV19,TRBJ2-2,.,.
TGTGCCAGCAGCTATGACCCCCAGGAAAACATTCAGTACTTC,CASSYDPQENIQYF,TRBV7-3,TRBJ2-4,.,.
TGTGCCAGCAGCGTAGATCTAGGGAGGGGATCAGATACGCAGTATTTT,CASSVDLGRGSDTQYF,TRBV9,TRBJ2-3,TRBD2,.
TGCGCCAGCAGCTTATTTGGACACGCGAACACCGGGGAGCTGTTTTTT,CASSLFGHANTGELFF,TRBV5-1,TRBJ2-2,.,.
TGTGCCAGCAGCCTAGACAGCAATGAGCAGTTCTTC,CASSLDSNEQFF,TRBV7-3,TRBJ2-1,.,.
TGTGCCAGCAGCAAAGAGCTCCCCTACAGGGAATCTCCCTACGAGCAGTACTTC,CASSKELPYRESPYEQYF,TRBV21-1,TRBJ2-7,.,once
TGTGCCAGCAGCTTAGCCCAAACAGATACGCAGTATTTT,CASSLAQTDTQYF,TRBV11-3,TRBJ2-3,.,.
TGTGCCAGCAGCTCTCAGGGATACAATGAGCAGTTCTTC,CASSSQGYNEQFF,TRBV3-1/TRBV3-2,TRBJ2-1,.,.
TGTGCCACCACCTCGAGCGGGGTAAGCACAGATACGCAGTATTTT,CATTSSGVSTDTQYF,TRBV19,TRBJ2-3,TRBD2,.
TGTGCCAGCAGTCTCCCCTCAGGGTCACGGGTTGAAAAACTGTTTTTT,CASSLPSGSRVEKLFF,TRBV28,TRBJ1-4,.,.
TGCGCCAGCAGCCAAGGTTTCCAGGGGTTCTTAGATACGCAGTATTTT,CASSQGFQGFLDTQYF,TRBV4-3,TRBJ2-3,.,.
TGTGCCTGGAGTGCGGTGACAGTCAATTCACCCCTCCACTTT,CAWSAVTVNSPLHF,TRBV30,TRBJ1-6,.,.
TGTGCCTGGAGTGCAAATTCGAACACTGAAGCTTTCTTT,CAWSANSNTEAFF,TRBV30,TRBJ1-1,.,once
TGTGCCAGCAGTGATTCCCTCTACCGGGACAGGGTACCGAAAGAGACCCAGTACTTC,CASSDSLYRDRVPKETQYF,TRBV6-1,TRBJ2-5,TRBD1,.
TGTGCCAGCAGCTCGCAGCGGGGGTCCCTCGAGCAGTTCTTC,CASSSQRGSLEQFF,TRBV14,TRBJ2-1,TRBD2,.